One and the same sample provided the 25 T cell receptor beta chains below, sequenced in a study of shared clonotypes between healthy human individuals. The protocol was immunoSEQ multiplex PCR, while the TCRdb copy is restricted to in-frame clones and leaves out a portion. This sample yields about 610,000 clones, of which about 97% are seen a single time; around 0.058% belongs to the top ten. Material: naive CD4+ T cells sorted from blood. Subset meaning: CD45RA+ positively selected. The receptors come from a woman aged 25 to 39 in good health.

V gene TRBV7-6 combines with J gene TRBJ2-4, with no clear D. Germline V gene sequence: CDR1 SGHVS, CDR2 FNYEAQ. The V gene lost 8 bases and the J gene lost 6 bases, with 17 bases spanning the gap. This CDR3 is 14 amino acids long. The CDR3 region is CASSDVGMGNIQYF. In nucleotides, the CDR3 is TGTGCCAGCTCAGACGTGGGGATGGGAAACATTCAGTACTTC.

This chain links TRBV19 with TRBJ2-7, with TRBD2 identical over 7 bases. V dropped 5 bases and J dropped 5; count of bases not matched to a gene: 9. The CDR3 is 14 residues long. CDR1 is LNHDA and CDR2 is SQIVND in the germline V gene (reference sequence). This CDR3 is CASSSRGSRDEQYF. In DNA form, the CDR3 reads TGTGCCAGTAGTTCTCGCGGGAGCAGAGACGAGCAGTACTTC.

The chain couples TRBV6-6 to TRBJ2-7; 10 nucleotides match TRBD1. With V trimmed by 6 bases and J by 5 bases, 7 bases remained unmatched. Germline CDR1 and CDR2: MNHNY and SVGAGI (reference sequence). This CDR3 comprises 14 residues. The CDR3 is CASRGSGQGNEQYF. CDR3 sequence (DNA): TGTGCCAGCAGGGGGTCGGGACAGGGGAACGAGCAGTACTTC.

This clone came up once. The chain links TRBV5-1 to TRBJ2-1, with a possible D match to TRBD2 (5 bases). Per the germline V gene, CDR1 is SGHRS and CDR2 is YFSETQ. The CDR3 sequence is 16 residues long. V was cut by 0 bases and J by 4 bases, with 14 bases left in between. CDR3 sequence reads: CASSLDPDRRYNEQFF. The CDR3, as DNA: TGCGCCAGCAGCTTGGACCCGGACCGGAGGTACAATGAGCAGTTCTTC.

The rearrangement uses TRBV5-1 and TRBJ2-1; TRBD2 agrees at 9 bases. Germline CDR1 and CDR2: SGHRS and YFSETQ. This CDR3 region has 16 residues. J gave up 4 bases and V 5 bases, and 10 bases lay outside the gene matches. The CDR3 DNA reads TGCGCCAGCAGACTGACCGGGACTAGCAGTTACAATGAGCAGTTCTTC. It translates to CASRLTGTSSYNEQFF.

This chain joins TRBV5-1 and TRBJ1-1; D uncertain. This CDR3 is 14 amino acids long. Germline V gene sequence: CDR1 SGHRS, CDR2 YFSETQ. The V gene lost 2 bases and the J gene lost 0 bases, with 8 bases spanning the gap. DNA of the CDR3: TGCGCCAGCAGCTTTGTGTCAATGAACACTGAAGCTTTCTTT. It codes for CASSFVSMNTEAFF.

In DNA form, the CDR3 reads TGTGCCAGCAGCTTAGACCGGGTGAACACTGAAGCTTTCTTT. Protein product: CASSLDRVNTEAFF. The genes are TRBV11-3 and TRBJ1-1, with no clear D. CDR1 and CDR2 from the germline V gene are SGHNT and YENEEA. This CDR3 comprises 14 residues. Trimming removed 0 bases from V and 0 bases from J, with 5 bases in between.

The rearrangement uses TRBV29-1 and TRBJ2-7; D might be TRBD1 or TRBD2, each matching 5 bases. The length of the CDR3 is 14 residues. CDR1 and CDR2 (germline): SQVTM, ANQGSEA. Deletions cut 0 bases from V and 5 bases from J, with 14 bases between. CDR3 loop: CSVEDRGVRNEQYF. CDR3 sequence (DNA): TGCAGCGTTGAAGATCGAGGGGTACGAAACGAGCAGTACTTC.

V usage is TRBV28 and J usage is TRBJ2-5; D unclear. Germline V lookup: CDR1 MDHEN, CDR2 SYDVKM. The V gene lost 6 bases and the J gene lost 1 base, with 15 bases spanning the gap. CDR3 size: 15 residues. The CDR3 reads CASRVGHPIQETQYF. CDR3 coding DNA: TGTGCCAGCAGGGTGGGCCATCCCATCCAAGAGACCCAGTACTTC. Drawing the rest from reference TRBV28 and TRBJ2-5, the complete variable domain is DVKVTQSSRYLVKRTGEKVFLECVQDMDHENMFWYRQDPGLGLRLIYFSYDVKMKEKGDIPEGYSVSREKKERFSLILESASTNQTSMYLCASRVGHPIQETQYFGPGTRLLVL.

This chain uses TRBV11-2 with TRBJ2-7; tentative D call: TRBD1 (6 bases). Per germline, CDR1 SGHAT and CDR2 FQNNGV. The CDR3 consists of 13 residues. Trimming cost V 5 bases and J 5 bases, with 13 bases left between them. The CDR3 nucleotides read TGTGCCAGCAGCGCTACAGGGTTAAACGAGCAGTACTTC. Its translation: CASSATGLNEQYF.

This chain's CDR3 is CASSLGSGLAPEQYF. CDR3 nucleotides: TGTGCCAGCAGCTTAGGGTCAGGACTAGCACCCGAGCAGTACTTC. The chain combines TRBV7-9 with TRBJ2-7; 8 nucleotides match TRBD2. From germline, CDR1 is SEHNR and CDR2 FQNEAQ (reference sequence). The junction had 8 bases not matched to a gene; V was cut back by 1 base and J by 6 bases. The CDR3 consists of 15 residues.

The chain uses TRBV5-5 and TRBJ2-5, with D perhaps given as TRBD1 or TRBD2 (5 bases each). V was trimmed by 4 bases and J by 0 bases, leaving 16 bases between them. The CDR3 is 16 amino acids. CDR1 and CDR2 from the germline V gene are SGHKS and YYEKEE (reference sequence). The CDR3 loop reads CASSPEWGGYQETQYF. The CDR3 nucleotides read TGTGCCAGCAGCCCGGAGTGGGGCGGGTACCAAGAGACCCAGTACTTC.

The V and J genes are TRBV19 and TRBJ2-1, with 11 positions matching TRBD2. Germline lookup yields CDR1 LNHDA and CDR2 SQIVND (reference sequence). CDR3 length: 15 amino acids. The ends lost 7 bases at V and 4 bases at J; junction bases unmatched: 6. The CDR3 sequence is CASTDSGRAYNEQFF. The DNA for the CDR3 is TGTGCCAGTACCGATAGCGGGAGGGCATACAATGAGCAGTTCTTC.

This chain uses TRBV29-1 with TRBJ2-5; 14 positions match TRBD2. This CDR3 contains 13 residues. The V segment lost 7 bases and the J segment 5 bases; nucleotides outside the gene matches: 3. Germline CDR1 and CDR2: SQVTM and ANQGSEA. The CDR3 region is CSDRTSGRETQYF. The CDR3 DNA sequence: TGCAGCGACCGGACTAGCGGGAGGGAGACCCAGTACTTC.

This chain joins TRBV5-1 and TRBJ2-5; D gene uncertain. The J call could be wrong; TRBJ2-7 is a better fit for the DNA end. This CDR3 region has 16 residues. In germline, CDR1 is SGHRS, CDR2 YFSETQ. The CDR3 here is CASSLNGVPLPYEQYF. The CDR3 DNA reads as TGCGCCAGCAGCTTGAATGGGGTTCCCCTACCCTACGAGCAGTACTTC.

The chain joins TRBV5-6 to TRBJ1-2; D possibly corresponds to TRBD1 (6 bases). Germline V gene lookup returns CDR1 SGHDT and CDR2 YYEEEE. The V gene lost 1 base and the J gene lost 3 bases, with 7 bases spanning the gap. CDR3 length: 13 residues. The CDR3 reads CASSLQGHYGYTF. The CDR3 DNA sequence: TGTGCCAGCAGCTTGCAGGGGCACTATGGCTACACCTTC.

The chain couples TRBV2 to TRBJ1-5; 9 nucleotides match TRBD1. CDR3 size: 18 residues. Germline V gene sequence: CDR1 SNHLY, CDR2 FYNNEI. After removal of 4 bases from V and 0 bases from J, the junction contained 10 bases not matched to a gene. The CDR3 region has the DNA TGTGCCAGCAGTGGGCGACCGGGACAGGGATATAGCAATCAGCCCCAGCATTTT. It is translated as CASSGRPGQGYSNQPQHF.

The gene calls are TRBV6-6 and TRBJ2-1, with 8 bases identical to TRBD2. The CDR3 runs to 13 residues. Germline loops: CDR1 MNHNY, CDR2 SVGAGI (reference sequence). The V and J ends lost 6 bases and 8 bases, in that order; junction bases with no gene match: 6. CDR3 DNA sequence: TGTGCCAGCAGCGGAGCGGGAGTGGATGAGCAGTTCTTC. Amino acid sequence: CASSGAGVDEQFF.

The chain combines TRBV2 with TRBJ1-5; D gene uncertain. The CDR3 loop spans 15 amino acids. Germline values: CDR1 SNHLY, CDR2 FYNNEI. Trimming removed 3 bases from V and 6 bases from J, with 15 bases in between. CDR3 loop: CASSDARGESQPQHF. In DNA form, the CDR3 reads TGTGCCAGCAGTGACGCCCGGGGTGAGTCTCAGCCCCAGCATTTT.

V and J are TRBV29-1 and TRBJ1-1; maybe TRBD1 (5 bases). This CDR3 spans 13 amino acids. Germline assignment: CDR1 SQVTM and CDR2 ANQGSEA. The ends were cut back, 4 bases at V and 4 bases at J, with 13 bases in the middle. CDR3 sequence reads: CSVVRAEGTEAFF. DNA for the CDR3: TGCAGCGTTGTCAGGGCCGAGGGCACTGAAGCTTTCTTT.

The chain recombines TRBV30 with TRBJ2-3; D is undetermined. CDR1 is GTSNPN and CDR2 is SVGIG in the germline V gene (reference sequence). CDR3 size: 15 residues. Trimming took 1 base from V and 2 from J, leaving 13 bases between them. The CDR3 protein is CAWSGSWVYTDTQYF. In DNA, the CDR3 is TGTGCCTGGAGTGGATCTTGGGTCTACACAGATACGCAGTATTTT. Complete variable domain (other parts from reference TRBV30 and TRBJ2-3): SQTIHQWPATLVQPVGSPLSLECTVEGTSNPNLYWYRQAAGRGLQLLFYSVGIGQISSEVPQNLSASRPQDRQFILSSKKLLLSDSGFYLCAWSGSWVYTDTQYFGPGTRLTVL.

The chain combines TRBV5-5 with TRBJ1-2; D gene uncertain. Deletions cut 3 bases from V and 4 bases from J, with 19 bases between. The CDR3 has 16 amino acids. Per the germline V gene, CDR1 is SGHKS and CDR2 is YYEKEE (reference sequence). In DNA, the CDR3 is TGTGCCAGCAGCTCCCCGGCGGACGGGGAGGTCTATGGCTACACCTTC. Translating gives CASSSPADGEVYGYTF.

The chain combines TRBV18 with TRBJ2-7, with D uncertain. The germline V gene encodes CDR1 KGHSH and CDR2 LQKENI. Trimming left V 3 bases short and J 3 bases short, with 12 bases between. The CDR3 runs to 14 residues. For the CDR3, the DNA is TGTGCCAGCTCACCTCGTGTCTCTGACTACGAGCAGTACTTC. This sequence encodes CASSPRVSDYEQYF.

The genes are TRBV5-4 and TRBJ2-5, with D possibly matching TRBD2 (6 bases). The closer fit of TRBJ2-7 to the DNA end suggests the J call may be wrong. CDR1 and CDR2 (germline): SGHNT, YYREEE (reference sequence). The CDR3 consists of 16 residues. The DNA of the CDR3 is TGTGCCAGCAGCCAGGGACTGCCGGCAAGCTCCTACGAGCAGTACTTC. This codes for CASSQGLPASSYEQYF.

This rearrangement joins TRBV5-4 to TRBJ2-1, with 12 bases lining up with TRBD2. There are 16 residues in the CDR3. V was pared by 2 bases and J by 1 base, with 1 base of the junction left unmatched. Germline CDR1 and CDR2: SGHNT and YYREEE (reference sequence). CDR3 nucleotides: TGTGCCAGCAGCTTAGGACTAGCGGGATCCTACAATGAGCAGTTCTTC. Its translation: CASSLGLAGSYNEQFF. The full variable domain, with the rest looked up from reference TRBV5-4 and TRBJ2-1, is ETGVTQSPTHLIKTRGQQVTLRCSSQSGHNTVSWYQQALGQGPQFIFQYYREEENGRGNFPPRFSGLQFPNYSSELNVNALELDDSALYLCASSLGLAGSYNEQFFGPGTRLTVL.